Below, one T cell receptor beta chain is given with its context. This entry belongs to a study of breast tumors, draining lymph nodes, adjacent tissues. TCRdb redid the calling of the multiplex PCR reads with MiXCR, one entry per CDR3 protein. Of about 35,000 distinct CDR3 sequences detected, 35% to 40% appear once; the ten largest clones hold about a tenth. Germline V CDR1 and CDR2: SGHNT, YENEEA. V lost 1 base and J lost 8, with 12 bases in between. The CDR3 covers 14 residues. The receptor comes from a female donor with breast cancer. Some clones in this sample may be carry-over from other donors' samples. The genes are TRBV11-3 and TRBJ2-1, with D possibly being TRBD1 or TRBD2 (5 bases each). The sample comprised breast tumor tissue. The CDR3 region has the DNA TGTGCCAGCAGCTTAGTCGGGGCGGGCTATGAGCAGTTCTTC. Translation gives CASSLVGAGYEQFF.